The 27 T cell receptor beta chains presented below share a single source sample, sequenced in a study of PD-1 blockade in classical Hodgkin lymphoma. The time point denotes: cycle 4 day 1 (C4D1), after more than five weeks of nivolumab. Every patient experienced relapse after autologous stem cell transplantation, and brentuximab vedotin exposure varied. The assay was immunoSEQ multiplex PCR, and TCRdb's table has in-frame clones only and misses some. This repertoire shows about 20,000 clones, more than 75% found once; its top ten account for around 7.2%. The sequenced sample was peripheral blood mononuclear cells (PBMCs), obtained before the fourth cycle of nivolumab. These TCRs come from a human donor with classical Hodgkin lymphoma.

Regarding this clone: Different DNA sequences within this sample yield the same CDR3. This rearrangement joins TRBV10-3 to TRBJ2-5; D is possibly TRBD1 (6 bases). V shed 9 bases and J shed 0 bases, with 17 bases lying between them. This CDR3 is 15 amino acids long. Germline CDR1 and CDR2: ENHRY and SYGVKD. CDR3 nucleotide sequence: TGTGCCATTAGCCTTGGGACACCGTACCAAGAGACCCAGTACTTC. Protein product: CAISLGTPYQETQYF.

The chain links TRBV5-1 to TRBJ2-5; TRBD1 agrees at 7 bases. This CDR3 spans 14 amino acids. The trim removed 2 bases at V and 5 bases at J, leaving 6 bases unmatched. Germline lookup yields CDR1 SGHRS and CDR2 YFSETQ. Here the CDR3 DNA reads TGCGCCAGCAGCTTACGACAGGGTCGGGAGACCCAGTACTTC. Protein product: CASSLRQGRETQYF.

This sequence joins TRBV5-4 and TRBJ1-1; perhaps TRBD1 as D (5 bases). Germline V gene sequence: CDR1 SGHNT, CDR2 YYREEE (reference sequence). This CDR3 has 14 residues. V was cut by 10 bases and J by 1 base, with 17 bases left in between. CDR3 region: CAGRGVAGNTEAFF. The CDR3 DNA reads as TGTGCCGGGAGGGGCGTCGCGGGGAACACTGAAGCTTTCTTT.

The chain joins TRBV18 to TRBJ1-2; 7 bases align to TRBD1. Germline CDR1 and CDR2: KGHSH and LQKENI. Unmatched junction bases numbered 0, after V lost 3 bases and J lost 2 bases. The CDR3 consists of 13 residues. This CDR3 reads CASSPGQNYGYTF. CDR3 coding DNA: TGTGCCAGCTCACCGGGACAGAACTATGGCTACACCTTC.

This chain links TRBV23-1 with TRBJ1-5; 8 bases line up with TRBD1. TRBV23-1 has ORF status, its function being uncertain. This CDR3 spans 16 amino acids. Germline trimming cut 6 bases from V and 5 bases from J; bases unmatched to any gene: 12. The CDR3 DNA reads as TGCGCCAGCAGCGCAGGGGGCGGGTGTGTGGATCAGCCCCAGCATTTT. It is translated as CASSAGGGCVDQPQHF.

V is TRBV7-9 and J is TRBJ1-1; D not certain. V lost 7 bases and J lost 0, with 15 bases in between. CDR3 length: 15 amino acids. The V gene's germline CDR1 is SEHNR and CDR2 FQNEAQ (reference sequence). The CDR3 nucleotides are TGTGCCAGCACCCCGCCAGAGACCATGAACACTGAAGCTTTCTTT. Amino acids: CASTPPETMNTEAFF.

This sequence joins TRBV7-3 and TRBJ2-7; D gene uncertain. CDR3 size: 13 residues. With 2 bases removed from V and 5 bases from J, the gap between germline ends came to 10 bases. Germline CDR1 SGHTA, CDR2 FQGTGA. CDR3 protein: CASSLGPKDEQYF. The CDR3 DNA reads TGTGCCAGCAGCTTAGGACCTAAAGACGAGCAGTACTTC. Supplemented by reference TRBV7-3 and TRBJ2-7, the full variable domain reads GAGVSQTPSNKVTEKGKYVELRCDPISGHTALYWYRQSLGQGPEFLIYFQGTGAADDSGLPNDRFFAVRPEGSVSTLKIQRTERGDSAVYLCASSLGPKDEQYFGPGTRLTVT.

The CDR3 sequence is CAWGRDGRSTDTQYF. In DNA form, the CDR3 reads TGTGCCTGGGGCCGGGACGGGAGGAGCACAGATACGCAGTATTTT. The chain links TRBV30 to TRBJ2-3, with 7 bases matching TRBD2. Germline CDR1 is GTSNPN and CDR2 is SVGIG (reference sequence). V lost 5 bases, J lost 0 bases, and 8 bases stayed unmatched. This CDR3 contains 15 residues. The full variable domain, rest sourced from reference TRBV30 and TRBJ2-3, is SQTIHQWPATLVQPVGSPLSLECTVEGTSNPNLYWYRQAAGRGLQLLFYSVGIGQISSEVPQNLSASRPQDRQFILSSKKLLLSDSGFYLCAWGRDGRSTDTQYFGPGTRLTVL.

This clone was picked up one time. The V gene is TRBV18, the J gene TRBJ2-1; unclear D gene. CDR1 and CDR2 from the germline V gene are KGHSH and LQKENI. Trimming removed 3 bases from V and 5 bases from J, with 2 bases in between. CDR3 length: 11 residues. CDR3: CASSPNNEQFF. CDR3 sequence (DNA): TGTGCCAGCTCACCCAACAATGAGCAGTTCTTC.

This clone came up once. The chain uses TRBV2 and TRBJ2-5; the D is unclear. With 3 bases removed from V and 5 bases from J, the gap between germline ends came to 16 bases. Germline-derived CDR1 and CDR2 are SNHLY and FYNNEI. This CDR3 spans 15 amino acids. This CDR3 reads CASSELAFHGETQYF. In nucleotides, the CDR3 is TGTGCCAGCAGTGAGTTGGCATTTCACGGGGAGACCCAGTACTTC.

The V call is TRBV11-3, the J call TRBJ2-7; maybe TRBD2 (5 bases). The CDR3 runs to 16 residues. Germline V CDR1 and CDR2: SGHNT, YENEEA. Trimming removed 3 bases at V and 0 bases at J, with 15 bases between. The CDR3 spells CASSFGGRGDSYEQYF. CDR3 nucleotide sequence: TGTGCCAGCAGCTTTGGTGGACGGGGTGACTCCTACGAGCAGTACTTC.

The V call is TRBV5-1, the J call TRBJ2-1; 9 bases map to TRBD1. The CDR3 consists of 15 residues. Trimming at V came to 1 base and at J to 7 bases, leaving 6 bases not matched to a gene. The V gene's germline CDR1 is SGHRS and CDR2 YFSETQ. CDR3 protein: CASSLQVQGANEQFF. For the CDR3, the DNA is TGCGCCAGCAGCTTGCAGGTACAGGGGGCGAATGAGCAGTTCTTC.

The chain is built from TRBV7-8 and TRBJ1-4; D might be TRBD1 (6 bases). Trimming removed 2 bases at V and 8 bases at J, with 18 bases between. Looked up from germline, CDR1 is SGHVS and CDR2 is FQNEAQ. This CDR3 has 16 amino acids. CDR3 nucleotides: TGTGCCAGCAGCTTAAAAGGAGGGGGGGTAGGGGAAAAACTGTTTTTT. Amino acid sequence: CASSLKGGGVGEKLFF.

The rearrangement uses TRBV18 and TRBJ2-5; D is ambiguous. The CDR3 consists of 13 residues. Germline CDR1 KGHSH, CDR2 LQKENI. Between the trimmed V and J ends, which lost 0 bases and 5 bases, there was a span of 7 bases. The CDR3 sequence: CASSPPTRETQYF. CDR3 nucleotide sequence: TGTGCCAGCTCACCACCTACACGGGAGACCCAGTACTTC.

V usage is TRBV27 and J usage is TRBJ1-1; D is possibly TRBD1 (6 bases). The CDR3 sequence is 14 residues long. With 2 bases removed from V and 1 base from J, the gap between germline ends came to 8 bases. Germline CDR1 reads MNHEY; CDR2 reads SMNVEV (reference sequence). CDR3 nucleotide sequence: TGTGCCAGCAGTTTAATGGGGGCGAACACTGAAGCTTTCTTT. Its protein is CASSLMGANTEAFF.

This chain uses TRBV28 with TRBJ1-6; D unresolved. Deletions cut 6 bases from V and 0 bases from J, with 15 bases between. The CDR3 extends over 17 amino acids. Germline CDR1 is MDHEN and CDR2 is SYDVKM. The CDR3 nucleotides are TGTGCCAGCAGCAGGCCCTTCGTCAGCTCCTATAATTCACCCCTCCACTTT. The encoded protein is CASSRPFVSSYNSPLHF.

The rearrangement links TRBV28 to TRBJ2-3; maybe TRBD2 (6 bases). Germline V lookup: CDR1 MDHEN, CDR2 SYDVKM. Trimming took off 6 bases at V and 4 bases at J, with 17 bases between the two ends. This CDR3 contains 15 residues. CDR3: CASSPPTSFADTQYF. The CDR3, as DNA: TGTGCCAGCAGCCCCCCCACTAGCTTCGCAGATACGCAGTATTTT.

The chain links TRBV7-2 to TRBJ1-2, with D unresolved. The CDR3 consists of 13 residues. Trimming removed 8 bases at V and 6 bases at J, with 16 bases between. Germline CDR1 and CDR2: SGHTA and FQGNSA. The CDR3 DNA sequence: TGTGCCAGCGGAGCTTCGGGCGGGAATGGCTACACCTTC. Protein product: CASGASGGNGYTF. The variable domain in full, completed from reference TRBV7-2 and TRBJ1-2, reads GAGVSQSPSNKVTEKGKDVELRCDPISGHTALYWYRQSLGQGLEFLIYFQGNSAPDKSGLPSDRFSAERTGGSVSTLTIQRTQQEDSAVYLCASGASGGNGYTFGSGTRLTVV.

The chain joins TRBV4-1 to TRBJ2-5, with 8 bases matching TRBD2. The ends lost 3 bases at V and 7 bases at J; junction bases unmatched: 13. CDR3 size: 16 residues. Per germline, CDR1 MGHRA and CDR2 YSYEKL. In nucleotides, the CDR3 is TGCGCCAGCAGCCATTTAAGCGGGAGCGGTCGGTGGACCCAGTACTTC. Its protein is CASSHLSGSGRWTQYF.

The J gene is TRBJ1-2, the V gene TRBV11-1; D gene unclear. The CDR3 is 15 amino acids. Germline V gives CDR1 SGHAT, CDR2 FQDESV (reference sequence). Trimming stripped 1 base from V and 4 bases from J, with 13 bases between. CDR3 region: CASSLVGTVGYGYTF. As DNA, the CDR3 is TGTGCCAGCAGCTTAGTGGGAACCGTTGGCTATGGCTACACCTTC.

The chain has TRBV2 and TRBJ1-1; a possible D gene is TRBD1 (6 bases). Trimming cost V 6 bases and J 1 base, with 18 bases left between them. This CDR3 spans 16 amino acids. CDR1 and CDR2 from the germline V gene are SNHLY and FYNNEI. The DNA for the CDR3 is TGTGCCAGCAGCGATCCGGGACACCCCTCGAACACTGAAGCTTTCTTT. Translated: CASSDPGHPSNTEAFF.

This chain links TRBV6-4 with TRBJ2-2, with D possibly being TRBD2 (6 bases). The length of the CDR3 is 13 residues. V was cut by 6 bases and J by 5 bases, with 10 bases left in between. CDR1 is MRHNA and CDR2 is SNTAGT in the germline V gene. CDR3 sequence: CASRPGTTGELFF. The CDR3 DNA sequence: TGTGCCAGCAGACCTGGGACTACCGGGGAGCTGTTTTTT.

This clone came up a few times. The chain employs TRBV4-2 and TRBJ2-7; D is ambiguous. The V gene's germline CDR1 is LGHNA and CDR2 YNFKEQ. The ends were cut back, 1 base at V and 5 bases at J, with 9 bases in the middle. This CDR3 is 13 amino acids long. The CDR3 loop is CASSQGYNDEQYF. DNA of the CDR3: TGTGCCAGCAGCCAAGGATATAACGACGAGCAGTACTTC.

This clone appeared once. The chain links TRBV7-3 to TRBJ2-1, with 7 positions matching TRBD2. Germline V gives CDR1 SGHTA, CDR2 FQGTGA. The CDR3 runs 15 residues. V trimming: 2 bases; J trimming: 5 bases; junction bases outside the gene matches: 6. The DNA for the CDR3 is TGTGCCAGCAGCTTATTTCAGGGAGGGGACAATGAGCAGTTCTTC. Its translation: CASSLFQGGDNEQFF.

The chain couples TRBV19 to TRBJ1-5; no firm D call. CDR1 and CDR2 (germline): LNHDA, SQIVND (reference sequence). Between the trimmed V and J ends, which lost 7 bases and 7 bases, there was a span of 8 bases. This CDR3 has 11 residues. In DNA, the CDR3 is TGTGCCAGTACCAGGAAGCAGCCCCAGCATTTT. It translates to CASTRKQPQHF.

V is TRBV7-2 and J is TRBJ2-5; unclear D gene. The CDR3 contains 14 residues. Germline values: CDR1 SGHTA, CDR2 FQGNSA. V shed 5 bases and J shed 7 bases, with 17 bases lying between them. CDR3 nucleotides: TGTGCCAGCAGCCCCCGGGTCTCCCTTATGACCCAGTACTTC. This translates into CASSPRVSLMTQYF.

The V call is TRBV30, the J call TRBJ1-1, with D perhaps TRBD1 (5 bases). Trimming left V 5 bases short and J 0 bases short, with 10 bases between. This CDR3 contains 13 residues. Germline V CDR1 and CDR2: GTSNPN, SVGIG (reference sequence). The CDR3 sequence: CAWGRVLNTEAFF. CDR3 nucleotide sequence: TGTGCCTGGGGCAGGGTTTTGAACACTGAAGCTTTCTTT.